These 27 T cell receptor beta chains were all obtained from the same sample, sequenced in a study of shared clonotypes between healthy human individuals. This table comes from immunoSEQ multiplex PCR, and its TCRdb copy is limited to in-frame clones, with some not included. The sample holds around 2.5 million clones, more than 85% seen once. Sequenced sample: naive CD4+ T cells from PBMCs. Subset described: CD45RA+ positively selected. The receptors were sampled from a man younger than 35 in good health. Some clones in this sample may be carry-over from other donors' samples.

V is TRBV5-5 and J is TRBJ2-1, with D unclear. Trimming cost V 4 bases and J 7 bases, with 18 bases left between them. Germline CDR1 reads SGHKS; CDR2 reads YYEKEE (reference sequence). The CDR3 is 15 amino acids. The DNA for the CDR3 is TGTGCCAGCAGCCAAGAAAGACGACGAACTAATGAGCAGTTCTTC. Encoded protein: CASSQERRRTNEQFF.

The chain joins TRBV19 to TRBJ2-2; 14 bases line up with TRBD2. Trimming removed 6 bases from V and 3 bases from J; junction bases left unmatched: 15. CDR1 LNHDA and CDR2 SQIVND come from the germline V gene (reference sequence). This CDR3 contains 20 residues. Here the CDR3 reads CASSKMAGLAGVYDTGELFF. CDR3 coding DNA: TGTGCCAGTAGCAAGATGGCGGGACTAGCGGGAGTCTACGACACCGGGGAGCTGTTTTTT.

The chain combines TRBV27 with TRBJ2-7, with 8 bases identical to TRBD1. Trimming at V came to 6 bases and at J to 2 bases, leaving 9 bases not matched to a gene. The CDR3 is 15 residues long. Germline CDR1 is MNHEY and CDR2 is SMNVEV (reference sequence). CDR3: CASSLQGTGTYEQYF. CDR3 coding DNA: TGTGCCAGCAGCCTTCAGGGGACAGGAACCTACGAGCAGTACTTC.

The chain links TRBV4-1 to TRBJ2-7; D is possibly TRBD1 (5 bases). The CDR3 totals 14 residues. Trimming took 6 bases from V and 3 from J, leaving 15 bases between them. Per germline, CDR1 MGHRA and CDR2 YSYEKL. This CDR3 reads CASSLTEILYEQYF. The CDR3 DNA sequence: TGCGCCAGCAGTTTGACAGAAATTCTCTACGAGCAGTACTTC.

V and J are TRBV5-1 and TRBJ2-3; no definite D call. The CDR3 consists of 15 residues. Germline CDR1 SGHRS, CDR2 YFSETQ. The V and J ends lost 1 base and 0 bases respectively, with 9 bases between them. DNA for the CDR3: TGCGCCAGCAGCTTGAACCCAGTCAGCACAGATACGCAGTATTTT. Protein product: CASSLNPVSTDTQYF. The variable domain in full, completed from reference TRBV5-1 and TRBJ2-3, reads KAGVTQTPRYLIKTRGQQVTLSCSPISGHRSVSWYQQTPGQGLQFLFEYFSETQRNKGNFPGRFSGRQFSNSRSEMNVSTLELGDSALYLCASSLNPVSTDTQYFGPGTRLTVL.

CDR3 region: CATSRDGGLYSNQPQHF. CDR3 DNA sequence: TGTGCCACCAGCAGAGACGGCGGACTCTATAGCAATCAGCCCCAGCATTTT. V gene TRBV15 combines with J gene TRBJ1-5; no clear D. Between the trimmed V and J ends, which lost 0 bases and 0 bases, there was a span of 12 bases. The length of the CDR3 is 17 residues. Germline CDR1 LNHNV, CDR2 YYDKDF (reference sequence).

V usage is TRBV19 and J usage is TRBJ2-7; TRBD2 agrees at 7 bases. The CDR3 totals 14 residues. J lost 6 bases, V lost 2 bases, and 7 bases had no gene match. Germline V gene lookup returns CDR1 LNHDA and CDR2 SQIVND (reference sequence). The chain's CDR3 is CASSIRGRAAEQYF. For the CDR3, the DNA is TGTGCCAGTAGTATACGTGGGAGGGCCGCCGAGCAGTACTTC. The whole variable domain, filled in from reference TRBV19 and TRBJ2-7, reads DGGITQSPKYLFRKEGQNVTLSCEQNLNHDAMYWYRQDPGQGLRLIYYSQIVNDFQKGDIAEGYSVSREKKESFPLTVTSAQKNPTAFYLCASSIRGRAAEQYFGPGTRLTVT.

This chain joins TRBV18 and TRBJ2-7; TRBD2 matches 8 bases. The J segment lost 6 bases and the V segment lost 3 bases, leaving 7 bases of the junction unmatched. CDR3 length: 14 residues. Germline CDR1 is KGHSH and CDR2 is LQKENI. CDR3 protein: CASSPPGTRGEQYF. For the CDR3, the DNA is TGTGCCAGCTCACCCCCCGGGACTAGAGGCGAGCAGTACTTC.

Turning to this clone: The sample carries other DNA sequences with the same CDR3. The rearrangement uses TRBV2 and TRBJ2-5, with D possibly being TRBD1 (5 bases). The CDR3 consists of 11 residues. Germline V gene lookup returns CDR1 SNHLY and CDR2 FYNNEI. The V and J ends lost 4 bases and 5 bases respectively, with 5 bases between them. Here the CDR3 DNA reads TGTGCCAGCAGTGCAGGGGAGACCCAGTACTTC. Its protein is CASSAGETQYF.

The rearrangement uses TRBV4-3 and TRBJ2-1; 14 nucleotides match TRBD2. Per germline, CDR1 LGHNA and CDR2 YSLEER. V was pared by 1 base and J by 6 bases, with 17 bases of the junction left unmatched. This CDR3 comprises 21 residues. CDR3 nucleotide sequence: TGCGCCAGCAGCCAAGTTAGTTTCTATGGGACTAGCGGGAGTCTGTTCAATGAGCAGTTCTTC. Translating it yields CASSQVSFYGTSGSLFNEQFF.

The CDR3 protein is CASSLVPRQLSNQPQHF. CDR3 in DNA: TGCGCCAGCAGCTTGGTCCCCCGACAGCTAAGCAATCAGCCCCAGCATTTT. The genes are TRBV5-1 and TRBJ1-5; D possibly corresponds to TRBD1 (5 bases). Germline CDR1 reads SGHRS; CDR2 reads YFSETQ. The V end was cut by 0 bases, the J end by 1 base, with 14 bases between. The CDR3 consists of 17 residues.

The rearrangement uses TRBV5-6 and TRBJ1-2; unclear D gene. CDR3 size: 17 residues. From germline, CDR1 is SGHDT and CDR2 YYEEEE. The DNA of the CDR3 is TGTACCCACCGCTTTTTATCGTTGCCCGGAATTAACTATGGCTACACCTTC. This sequence encodes CTHRFLSLPGINYGYTF.

The chain employs TRBV18 and TRBJ1-2, with D perhaps matching TRBD1 (5 bases). Germline V gene sequence: CDR1 KGHSH, CDR2 LQKENI. The CDR3 runs 20 residues. V was trimmed by 3 bases and J by 2 bases, leaving 28 bases between them. The CDR3 spells CASSPYQSLQQQGGNYGYTF. CDR3 nucleotide sequence: TGTGCCAGCTCACCCTATCAGTCCCTCCAGCAGCAGGGTGGAAACTATGGCTACACCTTC.

In DNA, the CDR3 is TGTGCCTGGAGTGTACAGAGCGGATTGAACACTGAAGCTTTCTTT. Translated: CAWSVQSGLNTEAFF. The V gene is TRBV30, the J gene TRBJ1-1; no clear D. The V and J ends lost 0 bases and 0 bases respectively, with 11 bases between them. Looked up from germline, CDR1 is GTSNPN and CDR2 is SVGIG (reference sequence). The CDR3 contains 15 residues.

This clone was recorded a few times. V gene TRBV6-5 combines with J gene TRBJ2-7, with D possibly matching TRBD2 (5 bases). V lost 10 bases and J lost 0, with 16 bases in between. Germline V CDR1 and CDR2: MNHEY, SVGAGI. The CDR3 is made up of 14 amino acids. The chain's CDR3 is CATTGSTASYEQYF. CDR3 DNA: TGTGCCACAACGGGGTCTACAGCCTCCTACGAGCAGTACTTC.

This clone was seen once. The gene calls are TRBV18 and TRBJ1-2; a possible D gene is TRBD1 (5 bases). V was trimmed by 1 base and J by 2 bases, leaving 8 bases between them. The CDR3 totals 14 residues. Germline-derived CDR1 and CDR2 are KGHSH and LQKENI. The CDR3 DNA reads as TGTGCCAGCTCACCACAAAGACAGAACTATGGCTACACCTTC. Amino acids: CASSPQRQNYGYTF.

This chain joins TRBV29-1 and TRBJ2-7; no firm D call. V gave up 1 base and J gave up 2 bases, with 9 bases separating them. Looked up from germline, CDR1 is SQVTM and CDR2 is ANQGSEA. The CDR3 has 13 amino acids. CDR3 sequence reads: CSVEGRTPYEQYF. CDR3 DNA: TGCAGCGTTGAAGGCAGGACCCCCTACGAGCAGTACTTC.

The chain combines TRBV6-1 with TRBJ1-1; TRBD1 matches at 7 bases. Germline loops: CDR1 MNHNS, CDR2 SASEGT. The CDR3 contains 14 residues. Trimming at V came to 6 bases and at J to 4 bases, leaving 8 bases not matched to a gene. The CDR3 spells CASSQGTVGTEAFF. Written as DNA, the CDR3 is TGTGCCAGCAGCCAAGGGACAGTCGGCACTGAAGCTTTCTTT.

The CDR3 DNA follows: TGTGCCAGCAGTCGGGACAGGGTTGTGGAAGCTTTCTTT. Amino acid sequence: CASSRDRVVEAFF. The genes are TRBV27 and TRBJ1-1; 9 nucleotides line up with TRBD1. Germline CDR1 reads MNHEY; CDR2 reads SMNVEV (reference sequence). The CDR3 has 13 amino acids. The trim removed 5 bases at V and 8 bases at J, leaving 6 bases unmatched.

Notes on this clone: The final CDR3 position lacks the conserved phenylalanine or tryptophan, pointing to a likely read error. Because the CDR3's place on the DNA is in doubt, the DNA is left out and the CDR3 is given as listed by TCRdb. The CDR3 protein is CASSVPGTDQL. This sequence joins TRBV2 and TRBJ1-2; the DNA was not compared with TRBD1, the D call given in the table. CDR1 is SNHLY and CDR2 is FYNNEI in the germline V gene. The CDR3 contains 11 residues when both ends are counted.

The chain uses TRBV9 and TRBJ1-4; D unclear. V was trimmed by 0 bases and J by 4 bases, leaving 10 bases between them. Germline V lookup: CDR1 SGDLS, CDR2 YYNGEE. The CDR3 has 15 amino acids. The CDR3 spells CASSVGRLFNEKLFF. In DNA form, the CDR3 reads TGTGCCAGCAGCGTAGGCAGGTTGTTTAATGAAAAACTGTTTTTT.

V usage is TRBV5-1 and J usage is TRBJ2-3; 8 positions match TRBD2. The V segment lost 4 bases and the J segment 5 bases; nucleotides outside the gene matches: 12. CDR1 SGHRS and CDR2 YFSETQ come from the germline V gene. This CDR3 region has 16 residues. The CDR3 DNA reads as TGCGCCAGCAGCGATGGACCGGGAGGGCCAGGAGATACGCAGTATTTT. This encodes CASSDGPGGPGDTQYF.

This chain links TRBV18 with TRBJ2-3; D unclear. With 3 bases removed from V and 4 bases from J, the gap between germline ends came to 11 bases. Germline assignment: CDR1 KGHSH and CDR2 LQKENI. CDR3 length: 14 residues. CDR3 in amino acids: CASSPFPGSDTQYF. CDR3 nucleotide sequence: TGTGCCAGCTCACCCTTCCCTGGATCAGATACGCAGTATTTT.

The rearrangement joins TRBV2 to TRBJ2-7, with D hard to call. Germline V CDR1 and CDR2: SNHLY, FYNNEI. The CDR3 extends over 12 amino acids. With 7 bases removed from V and 3 bases from J, the gap between germline ends came to 10 bases. The CDR3 nucleotides are TGTGCCAGCACCCCTGTGCACTACGAGCAGTACTTC. It translates to CASTPVHYEQYF.

The chain links TRBV10-2 to TRBJ1-5; 9 bases match TRBD1. Germline V CDR1 and CDR2: WSHSY, SAAADI. V lost 4 bases to trimming and J lost 1 base; unmatched junction nucleotides: 5. This CDR3 spans 16 amino acids. CDR3 amino acids: CASSGLQGASNQPQHF. CDR3 coding DNA: TGCGCCAGCAGTGGTTTACAGGGGGCAAGCAATCAGCCCCAGCATTTT.

For this clone: The sample has other DNA sequences that encode this CDR3 too. The chain joins TRBV10-3 to TRBJ2-5; 10 positions match TRBD1. From germline, CDR1 is ENHRY and CDR2 SYGVKD. CDR3 length: 14 amino acids. The V segment lost 4 bases and the J segment 4 bases; nucleotides outside the gene matches: 3. CDR3 protein: CAISAGQGRETQYF. The CDR3 DNA follows: TGTGCCATCAGTGCGGGACAGGGGCGAGAGACCCAGTACTTC.

The chain carries TRBV10-3 and TRBJ2-1; TRBD2 is a possible D gene (6 bases). The CDR3 loop spans 14 amino acids. The germline CDR1 and CDR2 sequences are ENHRY and SYGVKD. Trimming cost V 5 bases and J 7 bases, with 15 bases left between them. CDR3 in amino acids: CAISSGTLRNEQFF. The CDR3 DNA is TGTGCCATCAGTTCCGGGACTCTCAGGAATGAGCAGTTCTTC.